Shown below are 17 T cell receptor beta chains from a single sample sequenced in a study of cytomegalovirus exposure and HLA in healthy donors. The primer mix had 60 Vbeta and 13 Jbeta primers. TCRdb's copy holds only in-frame clones and misses some; the assay was immunoSEQ multiplex PCR. This sample yields approximately 160,000 clones, of which 65% to 70% are seen a single time; 4% to 5.5% belongs to the top ten. Material for sequencing was PBMCs. The source of these receptors is a young woman in good health and CMV-seropositive.

The rearrangement uses TRBV14 and TRBJ2-7; 8 positions match TRBD1. Germline lookup yields CDR1 SGHDN and CDR2 FVKESK. The CDR3 length is 14 residues. V lost 4 bases to trimming and J lost 2 bases; unmatched junction nucleotides: 4. The CDR3 loop reads CASSLRTGPYEQYF. CDR3 DNA: TGTGCCAGCAGCCTCCGGACAGGGCCCTACGAGCAGTACTTC.

The CDR3 sequence is CASSYGQNQPQHF. Written as DNA, the CDR3 is TGTGCCAGCAGTTACGGACAGAATCAGCCCCAGCATTTT. The chain uses TRBV6-5 and TRBJ1-5; D perhaps matches TRBD1 (6 bases). There are 13 residues in the CDR3. Trimming took off 2 bases at V and 4 bases at J, with 6 bases between the two ends. Germline values: CDR1 MNHEY, CDR2 SVGAGI.

This clone was observed a handful of times. The V and J genes are TRBV19 and TRBJ2-7; 7 bases line up with TRBD1. The V segment lost 8 bases and the J segment 2 bases; nucleotides outside the gene matches: 6. Germline values: CDR1 LNHDA, CDR2 SQIVND (reference sequence). The CDR3 is made up of 13 amino acids. The chain's CDR3 is CASGTALPYEQYF. Here the CDR3 DNA reads TGTGCCAGTGGGACAGCCCTCCCCTACGAGCAGTACTTC.

The CDR3 DNA sequence: TGCGCCAGCAGCCAATCTGTTTTAGCATCATACGAGCAGTACTTC. Protein: CASSQSVLASYEQYF. The chain is built from TRBV4-1 and TRBJ2-7; D not resolved. With 2 bases removed from V and 4 bases from J, the gap between germline ends came to 15 bases. Germline V gives CDR1 MGHRA, CDR2 YSYEKL. The CDR3 contains 15 residues.

The chain carries TRBV25-1 and TRBJ1-1; D ambiguous. The CDR3 has 13 amino acids. The V end lost 3 bases, the J end lost 6 bases, and 11 bases lay between the germline ends. Germline CDR1 and CDR2: MGHDK and SYGVNS. This CDR3 is CASSDGLAPEAFF. CDR3 DNA sequence: TGTGCCAGCAGTGATGGACTGGCCCCTGAAGCTTTCTTT.

A few counts support this clone. The chain links TRBV7-2 to TRBJ2-3; D is possibly TRBD2 (7 bases). Trimming left V 5 bases short and J 6 bases short, with 15 bases between. CDR3 length: 14 amino acids. Per germline, CDR1 SGHTA and CDR2 FQGNSA. CDR3 sequence (DNA): TGTGCCAGCAGCGAAAGGGGGGGGCCCGATACGCAGTATTTT. Translated, it gives CASSERGGPDTQYF. The full variable domain, completed using reference TRBV7-2 and TRBJ2-3, is GAGVSQSPSNKVTEKGKDVELRCDPISGHTALYWYRQSLGQGLEFLIYFQGNSAPDKSGLPSDRFSAERTGGSVSTLTIQRTQQEDSAVYLCASSERGGPDTQYFGPGTRLTVL.

The gene calls are TRBV5-4 and TRBJ2-7, with D perhaps TRBD2 (7 bases). The CDR3 has 17 amino acids. In germline, CDR1 is SGHNT, CDR2 YYREEE (reference sequence). V lost 0 bases, J lost 2 bases, and 18 bases lay in between. This chain's CDR3 is CASSLVGGGGAAYEQYF. The CDR3 coding sequence is TGTGCCAGCAGCTTGGTTGGTGGGGGGGGCGCGGCCTACGAGCAGTACTTC.

The rearrangement uses TRBV7-9 and TRBJ1-2; D is possibly TRBD1 (6 bases). The CDR3 sequence is 11 residues long. CDR1 is SEHNR, CDR2 FQNEAQ, per germline (reference sequence). Trimming pared 6 bases from V and 6 bases from J, leaving 8 bases between. CDR3 in amino acids: CASSYRDGYTF. CDR3 in DNA: TGTGCCAGCAGTTACAGGGATGGCTACACCTTC.

The V and J genes are TRBV5-6 and TRBJ1-5; TRBD1 aligns across 7 bases. Trimming cost V 1 base and J 0 bases; bases outside gene matches: 4. Germline V gives CDR1 SGHDT, CDR2 YYEEEE. This CDR3 spans 16 amino acids. The CDR3 sequence is CASSLYPGGSNQPQHF. The CDR3 DNA reads TGTGCCAGCAGCTTGTATCCAGGGGGTAGCAATCAGCCCCAGCATTTT.

This clone came up once. J is TRBJ1-1 and V is TRBV9; D remains ambiguous. The CDR3 spans 13 residues. Trimming took 3 bases from V and 11 from J, leaving 17 bases between them. From germline, CDR1 is SGDLS and CDR2 YYNGEE. The CDR3 bases are TGTGCCAGCAGCGCAAGCCGAGGAGATGTGGCTTTCTTT. This encodes CASSASRGDVAFF.

The chain couples TRBV19 to TRBJ1-3, with D possibly being TRBD1 (5 bases). The CDR3 covers 17 residues. The V gene lost 2 bases and the J gene lost 0 bases, with 14 bases spanning the gap. Per germline, CDR1 LNHDA and CDR2 SQIVND (reference sequence). DNA for the CDR3: TGTGCCAGTAGTATATTGAAGGGGAAGGCCTCTGGAAACACCATATATTTT. This codes for CASSILKGKASGNTIYF.

This clone has just a few counts. The CDR3 spells CASSYERAYGYTF. CDR3 sequence (DNA): TGTGCCAGCAGTTACGAGAGGGCCTATGGCTACACCTTC. The V gene is TRBV6-6, the J gene TRBJ1-2; D unresolved. With 2 bases removed from V and 4 bases from J, the gap between germline ends came to 8 bases. Germline CDR1 reads MNHNY; CDR2 reads SVGAGI (reference sequence). The CDR3 extends over 13 amino acids.

The rearrangement joins TRBV29-1 to TRBJ1-2; no clear D. The V gene's germline CDR1 is SQVTM and CDR2 ANQGSEA. With 6 bases removed from V and 7 bases from J, the gap between germline ends came to 18 bases. The CDR3 has 13 residues. CDR3 bases: TGCAGCGTCAAAGGACTGCTAGATATTGGCTACACCTTC. It encodes CSVKGLLDIGYTF. Full variable domain (remainder filled in from reference TRBV29-1 and TRBJ1-2): SAVISQKPSRDICQRGTSLTIQCQVDSQVTMMFWYRQQPGQSLTLIATANQGSEATYESGFVIDKFPISRPNLTFSTLTVSNMSPEDSSIYLCSVKGLLDIGYTFGSGTRLTVV.

This clone was observed a handful of times. The chain combines TRBV27 with TRBJ2-1; perhaps TRBD2 as D (6 bases). Per germline, CDR1 MNHEY and CDR2 SMNVEV (reference sequence). The CDR3 contains 16 residues. V dropped 7 bases and J dropped 5 bases, with 21 bases sitting between them. The CDR3 region has the DNA TGTGCCAGCACCCCTTTATTAGGACTACGGCACAATGAGCAGTTCTTC. Its translation: CASTPLLGLRHNEQFF.

The chain recombines TRBV19 with TRBJ2-7, with 7 bases matching TRBD2. CDR1 is LNHDA, CDR2 SQIVND, per germline (reference sequence). The V gene end was trimmed by 5 bases and the J gene end by 2 bases; junction bases not matched to a gene: 9. This CDR3 region has 15 residues. The CDR3 region is CASSPLGTKAYEQYF. The CDR3, as DNA: TGTGCCAGTAGTCCCCTAGGGACTAAAGCCTACGAGCAGTACTTC.

V usage is TRBV6-1 and J usage is TRBJ2-1; 14 positions agree with TRBD2. In germline, CDR1 is MNHNS, CDR2 SASEGT. CDR3 length: 15 amino acids. With 2 bases clipped from V and 7 bases from J, the junction kept 1 base outside the gene matches. The CDR3: CASSERTSGRNEQFF. CDR3 sequence (DNA): TGTGCCAGCAGTGAAAGGACTAGCGGGAGGAATGAGCAGTTCTTC.

The chain recombines TRBV2 with TRBJ2-3; possibly TRBD2 for D (6 bases). Trimming left V 6 bases short and J 3 bases short, with 10 bases between. Germline-derived CDR1 and CDR2 are SNHLY and FYNNEI. The CDR3 is 13 residues long. DNA of the CDR3: TGTGCCAGCAGGCGGGAAATTACAGATACGCAGTATTTT. This codes for CASRREITDTQYF.